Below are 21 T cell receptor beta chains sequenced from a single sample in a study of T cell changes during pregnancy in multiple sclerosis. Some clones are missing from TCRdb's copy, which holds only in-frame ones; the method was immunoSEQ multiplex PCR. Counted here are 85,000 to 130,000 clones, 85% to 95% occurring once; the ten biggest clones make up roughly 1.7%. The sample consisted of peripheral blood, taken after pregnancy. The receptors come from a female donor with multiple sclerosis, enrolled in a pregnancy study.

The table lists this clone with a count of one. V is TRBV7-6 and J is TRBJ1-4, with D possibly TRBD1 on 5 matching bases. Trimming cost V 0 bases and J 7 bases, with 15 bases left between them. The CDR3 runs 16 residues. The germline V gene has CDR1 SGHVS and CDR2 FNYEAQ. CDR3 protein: CASSLAPQTGGEKLFF. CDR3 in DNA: TGTGCCAGCAGCTTAGCGCCCCAAACGGGGGGTGAAAAACTGTTTTTT.

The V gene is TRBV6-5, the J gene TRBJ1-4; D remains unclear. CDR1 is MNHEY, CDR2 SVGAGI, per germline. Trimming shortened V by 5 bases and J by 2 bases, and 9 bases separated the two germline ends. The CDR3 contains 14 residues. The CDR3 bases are TGTGCCAGCAGTAGCTCTCCCACTAATGAAAAACTGTTTTTT. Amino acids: CASSSSPTNEKLFF.

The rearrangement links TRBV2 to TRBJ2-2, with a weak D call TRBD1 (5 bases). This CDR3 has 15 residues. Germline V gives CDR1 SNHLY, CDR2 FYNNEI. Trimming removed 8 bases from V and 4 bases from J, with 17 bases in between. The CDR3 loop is CASGIRGAPTGELFF. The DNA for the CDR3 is TGTGCCAGCGGGATTCGTGGGGCACCCACCGGGGAGCTGTTTTTT.

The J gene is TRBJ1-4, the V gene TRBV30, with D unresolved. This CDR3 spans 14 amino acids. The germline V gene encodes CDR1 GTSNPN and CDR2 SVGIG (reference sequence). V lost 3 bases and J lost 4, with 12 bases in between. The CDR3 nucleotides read TGTGCCTGGAGCTTGGAGGTCGGTAATGAAAAACTGTTTTTT. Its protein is CAWSLEVGNEKLFF. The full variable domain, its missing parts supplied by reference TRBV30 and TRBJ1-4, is SQTIHQWPATLVQPVGSPLSLECTVEGTSNPNLYWYRQAAGRGLQLLFYSVGIGQISSEVPQNLSASRPQDRQFILSSKKLLLSDSGFYLCAWSLEVGNEKLFFGSGTQLSVL.

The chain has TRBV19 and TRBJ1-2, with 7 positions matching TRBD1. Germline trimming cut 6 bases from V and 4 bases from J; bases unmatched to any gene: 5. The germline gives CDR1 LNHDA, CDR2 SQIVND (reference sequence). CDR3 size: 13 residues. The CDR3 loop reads CASSQGVGYGYTF. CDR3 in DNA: TGTGCCAGTAGCCAGGGGGTAGGCTATGGCTACACCTTC.

In DNA, the CDR3 is TGTGCCAGCAGTGGATTACAGGGAGCCTACGAGCAGTACTTC. This gives the protein CASSGLQGAYEQYF. The chain has TRBV28 and TRBJ2-7; perhaps TRBD1 as D (6 bases). Germline V CDR1 and CDR2: MDHEN, SYDVKM. V lost 5 bases and J 2 bases, leaving 13 bases between the germline ends. The CDR3 runs 14 residues.

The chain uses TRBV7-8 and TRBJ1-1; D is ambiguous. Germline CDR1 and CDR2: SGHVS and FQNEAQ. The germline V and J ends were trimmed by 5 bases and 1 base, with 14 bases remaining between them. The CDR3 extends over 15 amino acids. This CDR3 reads CASSPGSISNTEAFF. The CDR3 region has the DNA TGTGCCAGCAGCCCCGGGTCAATTTCGAACACTGAAGCTTTCTTT. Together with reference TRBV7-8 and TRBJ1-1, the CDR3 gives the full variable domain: GAGVSQSPRYKVAKRGQDVALRCDPISGHVSLFWYQQALGQGPEFLTYFQNEAQLDKSGLPSDRFFAERPEGSVSTLKIQRTQQEDSAVYLCASSPGSISNTEAFFGQGTRLTVV.

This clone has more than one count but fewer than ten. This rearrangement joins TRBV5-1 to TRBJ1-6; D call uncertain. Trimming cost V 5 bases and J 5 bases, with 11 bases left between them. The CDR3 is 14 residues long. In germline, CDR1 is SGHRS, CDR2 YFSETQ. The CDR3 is CASRPELNNSPLHF. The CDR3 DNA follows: TGCGCCAGCAGGCCTGAGCTAAATAATTCACCCCTCCACTTT.

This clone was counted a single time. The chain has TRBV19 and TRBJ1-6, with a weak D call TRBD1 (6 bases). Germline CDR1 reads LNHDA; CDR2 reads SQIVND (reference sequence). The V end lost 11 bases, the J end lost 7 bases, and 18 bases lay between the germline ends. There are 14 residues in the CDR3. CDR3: CAVRGTGRNSPLHF. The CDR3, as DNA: TGTGCCGTGAGGGGGACCGGTCGGAATTCACCCCTCCACTTT.

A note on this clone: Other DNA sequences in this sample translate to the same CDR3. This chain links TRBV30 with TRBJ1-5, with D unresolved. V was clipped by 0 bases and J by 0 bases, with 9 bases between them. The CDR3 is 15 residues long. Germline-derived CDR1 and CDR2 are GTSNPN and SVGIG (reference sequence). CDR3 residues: CAWSVGDYSNQPQHF. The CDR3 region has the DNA TGTGCCTGGAGTGTAGGAGATTATAGCAATCAGCCCCAGCATTTT. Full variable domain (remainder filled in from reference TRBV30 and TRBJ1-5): SQTIHQWPATLVQPVGSPLSLECTVEGTSNPNLYWYRQAAGRGLQLLFYSVGIGQISSEVPQNLSASRPQDRQFILSSKKLLLSDSGFYLCAWSVGDYSNQPQHFGDGTRLSIL.

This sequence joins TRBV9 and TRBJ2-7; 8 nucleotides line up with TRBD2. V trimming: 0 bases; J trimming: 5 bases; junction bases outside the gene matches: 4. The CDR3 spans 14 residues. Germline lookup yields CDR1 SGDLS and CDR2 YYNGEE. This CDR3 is CASSVGGRFDEQYF. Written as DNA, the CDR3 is TGTGCCAGCAGCGTAGGCGGGAGGTTCGACGAGCAGTACTTC.

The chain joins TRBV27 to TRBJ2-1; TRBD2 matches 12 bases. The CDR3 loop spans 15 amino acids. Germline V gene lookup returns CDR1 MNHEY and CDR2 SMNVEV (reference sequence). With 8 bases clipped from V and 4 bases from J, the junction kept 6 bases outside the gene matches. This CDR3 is CASGTSGRRYNEQFF. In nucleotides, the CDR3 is TGTGCCAGCGGAACTAGCGGGAGGAGGTACAATGAGCAGTTCTTC.

This CDR3 is CASSLGQNDYNEQFF. The DNA for the CDR3 is TGCGCCAGCAGCTTGGGTCAGAATGACTACAATGAGCAGTTCTTC. The genes are TRBV5-1 and TRBJ2-1; no definite D call. The germline V and J ends were trimmed by 0 bases and 3 bases, with 10 bases remaining between them. Germline V gene sequence: CDR1 SGHRS, CDR2 YFSETQ. CDR3 length: 15 residues.

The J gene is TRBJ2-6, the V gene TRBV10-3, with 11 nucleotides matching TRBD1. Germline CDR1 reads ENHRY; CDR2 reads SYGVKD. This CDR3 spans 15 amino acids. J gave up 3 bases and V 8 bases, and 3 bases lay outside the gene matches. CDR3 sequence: CAIGQGALGANVLTF. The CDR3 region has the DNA TGTGCCATCGGACAGGGGGCGCTTGGGGCCAACGTCCTGACTTTC.

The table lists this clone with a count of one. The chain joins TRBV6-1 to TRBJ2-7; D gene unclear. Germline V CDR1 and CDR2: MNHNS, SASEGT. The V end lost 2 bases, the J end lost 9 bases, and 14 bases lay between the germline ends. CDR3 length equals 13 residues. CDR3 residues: CASSEIGSDLQYF. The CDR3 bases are TGTGCCAGCAGTGAAATCGGGTCCGACTTGCAGTACTTC.

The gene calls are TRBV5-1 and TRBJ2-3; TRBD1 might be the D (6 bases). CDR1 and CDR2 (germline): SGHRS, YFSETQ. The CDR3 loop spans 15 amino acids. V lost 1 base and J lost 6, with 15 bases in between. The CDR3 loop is CASSLLSRGSDTQYF. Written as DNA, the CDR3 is TGCGCCAGCAGCTTGTTATCTAGGGGGTCCGATACGCAGTATTTT.

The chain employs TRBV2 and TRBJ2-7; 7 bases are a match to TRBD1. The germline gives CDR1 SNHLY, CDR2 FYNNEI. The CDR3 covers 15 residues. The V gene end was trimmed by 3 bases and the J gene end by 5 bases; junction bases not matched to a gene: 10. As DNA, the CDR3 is TGTGCCAGCAGTGATAATGACAGGGTGGATAACGAGCAGTACTTC. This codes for CASSDNDRVDNEQYF.

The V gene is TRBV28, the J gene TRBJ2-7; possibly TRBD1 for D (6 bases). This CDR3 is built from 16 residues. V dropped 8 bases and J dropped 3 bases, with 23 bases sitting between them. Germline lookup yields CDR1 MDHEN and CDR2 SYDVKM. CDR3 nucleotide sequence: TGTGCCAGCGATTCCCCTAGGGGGACGGATCGCTACGAGCAGTACTTC. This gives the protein CASDSPRGTDRYEQYF. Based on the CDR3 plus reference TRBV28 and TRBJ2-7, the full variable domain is DVKVTQSSRYLVKRTGEKVFLECVQDMDHENMFWYRQDPGLGLRLIYFSYDVKMKEKGDIPEGYSVSREKKERFSLILESASTNQTSMYLCASDSPRGTDRYEQYFGPGTRLTVT.

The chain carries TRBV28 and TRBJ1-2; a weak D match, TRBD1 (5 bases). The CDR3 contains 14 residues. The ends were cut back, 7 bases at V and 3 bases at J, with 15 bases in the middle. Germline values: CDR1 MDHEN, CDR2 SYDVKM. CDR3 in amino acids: CASNRDYGDYGYTF. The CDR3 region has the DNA TGTGCCAGCAATAGGGACTACGGGGACTATGGCTACACCTTC.

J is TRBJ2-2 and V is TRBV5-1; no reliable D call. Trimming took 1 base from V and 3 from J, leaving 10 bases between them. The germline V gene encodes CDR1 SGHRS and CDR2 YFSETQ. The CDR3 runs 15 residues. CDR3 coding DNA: TGCGCCAGCAGCTTGATGTCCGTCGACACCGGGGAGCTGTTTTTT. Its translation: CASSLMSVDTGELFF.

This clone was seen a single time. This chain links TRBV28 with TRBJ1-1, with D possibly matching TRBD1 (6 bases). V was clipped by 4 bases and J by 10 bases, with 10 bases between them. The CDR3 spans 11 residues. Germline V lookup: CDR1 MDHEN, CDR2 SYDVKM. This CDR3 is CASSSQGRAFF. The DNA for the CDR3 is TGTGCCAGCAGTTCACAGGGTAGAGCTTTCTTT. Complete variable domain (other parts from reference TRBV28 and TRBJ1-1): DVKVTQSSRYLVKRTGEKVFLECVQDMDHENMFWYRQDPGLGLRLIYFSYDVKMKEKGDIPEGYSVSREKKERFSLILESASTNQTSMYLCASSSQGRAFFGQGTRLTVV.